The source of this T cell receptor (beta chain) is a study of cytomegalovirus exposure and HLA in healthy donors. Study-wide results and caveats: An assumption of roughly uniform sequencing depth across donors underlay the presence/absence analyses.

Concerning this clone: The antigen remains undetermined.

V was trimmed by 3 bases and J by 5 bases, leaving 6 bases between them. Germline V CDR1 and CDR2: LNHDA, SQIVND (reference sequence). The CDR3 runs 12 residues. Researchers ran the PCR with 60 Vbeta and 13 Jbeta primers. Only in-frame clones appear in the TCRdb table, and some are missing; sequencing was by immunoSEQ multiplex PCR. The sample carries under 90,000 clones, about 75% recorded once. Sequenced sample: PBMCs. The clonotype originates from a middle-aged man in good health and CMV-seronegative. The rearrangement uses TRBV19 and TRBJ2-3; no definite D call. The CDR3: CASSMPGDTQYF. In DNA form, the CDR3 reads TGTGCCAGTAGTATGCCAGGAGATACGCAGTATTTT.